The 21 T cell receptor beta chains given below trace back to one sample, sequenced in a study of T cell repertoires in cytomegalovirus infection. TCRdb re-derived calls from the reads in MiXCR, one entry per CDR3 protein. The table lists some 170,000 distinct CDR3 sequences, 17% of them singletons, with roughly a quarter in the top ten. The sequenced sample consisted of CD8+ T cells from PBMCs. The receptors derive from a human donor in good health (CMV status not recorded). Some clones in this sample may be carry-over from other donors' samples.

V usage is TRBV4-3 and J usage is TRBJ2-7; 7 bases fit TRBD2. The CDR3 covers 15 residues. V lost 0 bases to trimming and J lost 4 bases; unmatched junction nucleotides: 6. CDR1 LGHNA and CDR2 YSLEER come from the germline V gene. The CDR3: CASSQEPMGGYEQYF. CDR3 nucleotides: TGCGCCAGCAGCCAAGAGCCAATGGGGGGGTACGAGCAGTACTTC.

The rearrangement links TRBV2 to TRBJ2-2, with D unresolved. CDR3 length: 12 amino acids. Trimming took 4 bases from V and 7 from J, leaving 7 bases between them. Germline V gene lookup returns CDR1 SNHLY and CDR2 FYNNEI. CDR3 protein: CASSGAVGELFF. The CDR3 region has the DNA TGTGCCAGCAGTGGGGCAGTCGGGGAGCTGTTTTTT.

The chain is built from TRBV7-2 and TRBJ2-5; 8 bases align to TRBD2. The V segment lost 2 bases and the J segment 5 bases; nucleotides outside the gene matches: 10. Germline CDR1 is SGHTA and CDR2 is FQGNSA. This CDR3 has 16 residues. The DNA of the CDR3 is TGTGCCAGCAGCTTATGGTCGGGGGGGCCAGGGGAGACCCAGTACTTC. Protein: CASSLWSGGPGETQYF.

A few counts support this clonotype. The rearrangement uses TRBV7-9 and TRBJ2-3; TRBD2 agrees at 8 bases. V lost 5 bases and J lost 5; bases outside the gene matches: 9. The germline CDR1 and CDR2 sequences are SEHNR and FQNEAQ (reference sequence). This CDR3 has 15 amino acids. The CDR3 here is CASSPSGGAEDTQYF. The DNA for the CDR3 is TGTGCCAGCAGCCCTTCGGGGGGGGCTGAAGATACGCAGTATTTT. Combining the CDR3 with reference TRBV7-9 and TRBJ2-3 gives the whole variable domain DTGVSQNPRHKITKRGQNVTFRCDPISEHNRLYWYRQTLGQGPEFLTYFQNEAQLEKSRLLSDRFSAERPKGSFSTLEIQRTEQGDSAMYLCASSPSGGAEDTQYFGPGTRLTVL.

The chain uses TRBV7-2 and TRBJ1-1; D may be TRBD1 (6 bases). Germline V lookup: CDR1 SGHTA, CDR2 FQGNSA. V was trimmed by 2 bases and J by 1 base, leaving 14 bases between them. This CDR3 contains 16 residues. The CDR3 coding sequence is TGTGCCAGCAGCTTAAGGGGGTTAGGGGGGAACACTGAAGCTTTCTTT. This gives the protein CASSLRGLGGNTEAFF.

V usage is TRBV7-8 and J usage is TRBJ1-1; 7 bases map to TRBD1. V lost 3 bases and J lost 0; bases outside the gene matches: 7. This CDR3 contains 16 residues. Germline V gene sequence: CDR1 SGHVS, CDR2 FQNEAQ. The CDR3 nucleotides read TGTGCCAGCAGCTTCTGGGACAGAACTTTGAACACTGAAGCTTTCTTT. Amino acid sequence: CASSFWDRTLNTEAFF.

This clonotype appeared once. A much larger clonotype is one base distant, so this may be a read error. The rearrangement links TRBV7-8 to TRBJ2-4; the match to TRBD1 covers 9 bases. The CDR3 is 18 residues long. Germline assignment: CDR1 SGHVS and CDR2 FQNEAQ. The CDR3 loop is CASSFPGTGYKKGDIQCF. The CDR3 DNA reads TGTGCCAGCAGCTTCCCTGGGACAGGGTATAAGAAAGGGGACATTCAGTGCTTC.

This clonotype has just a few counts. J is TRBJ2-1 and V is TRBV12-3 or TRBV12-4; 10 positions match TRBD2. The ends lost 6 bases at V and 8 bases at J; junction bases unmatched: 7. This CDR3 contains 14 residues. The DNA for the CDR3 is TGTGCCAGCAGGGCTAGCGGGGGCCCCGATGAGCAGTTCTTC. Residues: CASRASGGPDEQFF.

The chain couples TRBV12-3 or TRBV12-4 to TRBJ2-5; 8 bases are a match to TRBD1. The J segment lost 5 bases and the V segment lost 5 bases, leaving 16 bases of the junction unmatched. This CDR3 contains 17 residues. This CDR3 reads CASSPFNPRTGMETQYF. The CDR3 coding sequence is TGTGCCAGCAGTCCGTTTAATCCCCGGACAGGGATGGAGACCCAGTACTTC.

This clonotype occurred many times. The chain recombines TRBV12-3 or TRBV12-4 with TRBJ2-3, with TRBD1 matching 7 bases. CDR3 length equals 15 residues. Germline trimming cut 1 base from V and 6 bases from J; bases unmatched to any gene: 7. As DNA, the CDR3 is TGTGCCAGCAGTTTAGTACAGGGGAGAGCCGATACGCAGTATTTT. Translated: CASSLVQGRADTQYF.

The V call is TRBV11-2, the J call TRBJ1-1; 7 bases are shared with TRBD1. Trimming took 3 bases from V and 2 from J; bases not matched to a gene: 15. This CDR3 is 18 amino acids long. Germline values: CDR1 SGHAT, CDR2 FQNNGV. The CDR3 sequence: CASSFHRRTGEFNTEAFF. The CDR3, as DNA: TGTGCCAGCAGCTTTCATCGGAGAACAGGGGAATTTAACACTGAAGCTTTCTTT.

This clonotype showed up just a few times. This chain connects TRBV7-9 to TRBJ2-1; D perhaps matches TRBD2 (7 bases). Germline lookup yields CDR1 SEHNR and CDR2 FQNEAQ (reference sequence). The CDR3 loop spans 17 amino acids. Trimming shortened V by 5 bases and J by 2 bases, and 19 bases separated the two germline ends. The CDR3 DNA follows: TGTGCCAGCAGCCACCCTCGGGCGGGGGCCCCCTACAATGAGCAGTTCTTC. It yields the protein CASSHPRAGAPYNEQFF. Full variable domain (outside the CDR3, taken from reference TRBV7-9 and TRBJ2-1): DTGVSQNPRHKITKRGQNVTFRCDPISEHNRLYWYRQTLGQGPEFLTYFQNEAQLEKSRLLSDRFSAERPKGSFSTLEIQRTEQGDSAMYLCASSHPRAGAPYNEQFFGPGTRLTVL.

This clonotype has only a few counts. The V and J genes are TRBV7-8 and TRBJ2-1, with 8 nucleotides matching TRBD2. The trim removed 5 bases at V and 3 bases at J, leaving 6 bases unmatched. The germline CDR1 and CDR2 sequences are SGHVS and FQNEAQ. The CDR3 has 15 residues. The CDR3 reads CASSRGGGIYNEQFF. CDR3 DNA: TGTGCCAGCAGCAGAGGCGGGGGGATCTACAATGAGCAGTTCTTC.

This clonotype was observed a handful of times. DNA of the CDR3: TGCAGTGCCATGGACTTTAACCACTACAGCTACACCTTC. This translates into CSAMDFNHYSYTF. The gene calls are TRBV20-1 and TRBJ1-2; D is unclear. V was cut by 6 bases and J by 9 bases, with 20 bases left in between. CDR1 DFQATT and CDR2 SNEGSKA come from the germline V gene (reference sequence). The CDR3 totals 13 residues.

This clonotype was counted only a few times. The V and J genes are TRBV29-1 and TRBJ2-3; D could derive from TRBD1 or TRBD2 (5 bases each). Trimming shortened V by 6 bases and J by 5 bases, and 21 bases separated the two germline ends. The CDR3 contains 15 residues. Germline V CDR1 and CDR2: SQVTM, ANQGSEA. CDR3 sequence: CSVGTTDTALDTQYF. The CDR3 nucleotides are TGCAGCGTAGGGACGACGGACACCGCTTTAGATACGCAGTATTTT.

In this sample, this clonotype turned up a few times. The chain carries TRBV6-2 or TRBV6-3 and TRBJ1-3; unclear D gene. There are 16 residues in the CDR3. Germline values: CDR1 MNHEY, CDR2 SVGEGT. V was clipped by 2 bases and J by 0 bases, with 11 bases between them. The CDR3 coding sequence is TGTGCCAGCAGTTACCCCCGAGCTTCCTCTGGAAACACCATATATTTT. Residues: CASSYPRASSGNTIYF.

The sample holds a few counts of this clonotype. The rearrangement uses TRBV7-1 and TRBJ2-1; D possibly matches TRBD1 or TRBD2 (5 bases each). TRBV7-1 belongs to the ORF category, with a function that is uncertain. V was shortened by 3 bases and J by 10 bases, with 7 bases between the two germline ends. The CDR3 runs to 11 residues. The CDR3 sequence is CASSSEGEQFF. The CDR3 bases are TGTGCCAGCAGCTCCGAGGGGGAGCAGTTCTTC.

There are a few counts of this clonotype. The chain combines TRBV3-1 with TRBJ1-1; no reliable D call. The CDR3 consists of 12 residues. In germline, CDR1 is LGHDT, CDR2 YNNKEL (reference sequence). V gave up 0 bases and J gave up 10 bases, with 9 bases separating them. CDR3 in amino acids: CASSQDTRLAFF. The CDR3 coding sequence is TGTGCCAGCAGCCAAGATACCCGTTTAGCTTTCTTT.

J is TRBJ1-1 and V is TRBV11-2, with TRBD1 as a possible D gene (5 bases). The CDR3 sequence is 14 residues long. Trimming took off 7 bases at V and 4 bases at J, with 16 bases between the two ends. Germline CDR1 is SGHAT and CDR2 is FQNNGV. The CDR3 spells CASNGVGALTEAFF. CDR3 DNA: TGTGCCAGCAATGGGGTAGGGGCGCTCACTGAAGCTTTCTTT. The full variable domain, with the rest looked up from reference TRBV11-2 and TRBJ1-1, is EAGVAQSPRYKIIEKRQSVAFWCNPISGHATLYWYQQILGQGPKLLIQFQNNGVVDDSQLPKDRFSAERLKGVDSTLKIQPAKLEDSAVYLCASNGVGALTEAFFGQGTRLTVV.

This clonotype has more than one count but fewer than ten. The rearrangement links TRBV7-2 to TRBJ2-1; 7 nucleotides align to TRBD2. The CDR3 length is 15 residues. Germline V gene sequence: CDR1 SGHTA, CDR2 FQGNSA. Trimming at V came to 6 bases and at J to 7 bases, leaving 12 bases not matched to a gene. This chain's CDR3 is CASSPSGGLRNEQFF. The CDR3 DNA reads TGTGCCAGCAGTCCCTCGGGGGGTTTAAGAAATGAGCAGTTCTTC.

The chain uses TRBV13 and TRBJ1-1; 8 nucleotides align to TRBD1. V shed 4 bases, J shed 5 bases, and the junction held 6 bases outside the gene matches. This CDR3 is 14 amino acids long. Looked up from germline, CDR1 is PRHDT and CDR2 is FYEKMQ (reference sequence). The CDR3 here is CASSSSGGKTEAFF. CDR3 nucleotides: TGTGCCAGCAGCTCGTCAGGGGGCAAGACTGAAGCTTTCTTT.